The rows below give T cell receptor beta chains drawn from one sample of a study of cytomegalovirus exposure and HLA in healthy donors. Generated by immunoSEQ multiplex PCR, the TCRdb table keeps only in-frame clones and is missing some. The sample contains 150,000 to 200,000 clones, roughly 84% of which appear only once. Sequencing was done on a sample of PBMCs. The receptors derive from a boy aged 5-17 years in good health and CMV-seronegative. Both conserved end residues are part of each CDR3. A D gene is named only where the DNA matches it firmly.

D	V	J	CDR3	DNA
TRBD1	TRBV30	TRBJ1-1	CAWSVRVGTGDTEAFF	TGTGCCTGGAGTGTAAGGGTCGGGACAGGGGACACTGAAGCTTTCTTT
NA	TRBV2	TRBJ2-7	CASIETRGLGGYEQYF	TGTGCCAGCATTGAAACCAGGGGATTGGGCGGGTACGAGCAGTACTTC
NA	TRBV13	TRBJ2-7	CASSPTGAYEQYF	TGTGCCAGCAGTCCAACAGGTGCCTACGAGCAGTACTTC
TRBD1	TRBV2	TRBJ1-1	CASSSDRGFPEAFF	TGTGCCAGCAGTTCCGACAGGGGGTTTCCTGAAGCTTTCTTT
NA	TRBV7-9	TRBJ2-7	CASSLEATEEKYEQYF	TGTGCCAGCAGCTTAGAGGCAACAGAAGAGAAATACGAGCAGTACTTC
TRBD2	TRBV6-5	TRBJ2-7	CASSTLGGYEQYF	TGTGCCAGCAGCACGCTGGGAGGGTACGAGCAGTACTTC
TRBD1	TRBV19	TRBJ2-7	CASDSPGQTIGQYF	TGTGCCAGTGACTCCCCGGGACAGACGATCGGGCAGTACTTC
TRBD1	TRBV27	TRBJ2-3	CASSRTGGTDTQYF	TGTGCCAGCAGTCGGACAGGGGGCACAGATACGCAGTATTTT
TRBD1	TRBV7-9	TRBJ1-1	CASSLDRGRTEAFF	TGTGCCAGCAGCTTGGACAGGGGAAGGACTGAAGCTTTCTTT
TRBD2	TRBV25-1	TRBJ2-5	CASSEPGLAGGVGTQYF	TGTGCCAGCAGTGAACCGGGACTAGCGGGGGGGGTTGGGACCCAGTACTTC
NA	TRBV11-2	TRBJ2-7	CASSLLNEQYF	TGTGCCAGCAGCTTACTAAACGAGCAGTACTTC